Below, 4 T cell receptor beta chains from the same sample are listed, as sequenced in a study of graft-versus-host responses after intestinal transplantation. Assay: immunoSEQ multiplex PCR; the TCRdb copy retains only in-frame clones and omits some. The data contain about 86,000 clones, less than 90% of them singletons. Antigens for these TCRs are unknown. The sample was unstimulated CD4+ T cells sorted from spleen or lymph node cells, taken before transplant. These receptors were obtained from a human donor who was the organ donor for an intestinal transplant.

This chain connects TRBV9 to TRBJ2-1, with 8 bases matching TRBD2. The trim removed 4 bases at V and 3 bases at J, leaving 9 bases unmatched. This CDR3 spans 16 amino acids. The germline V gene has CDR1 SGDLS and CDR2 YYNGEE. The CDR3 loop is CASSRQAGADYNEQFF. Written as DNA, the CDR3 is TGTGCCAGCAGCCGACAAGCGGGGGCAGACTACAATGAGCAGTTCTTC.

This chain links TRBV9 with TRBJ2-5; 8 positions agree with TRBD1. CDR3 length: 14 amino acids. Losses at the gene ends were 2 bases for V and 2 bases for J; bases not matched to a gene: 2. Germline CDR1 is SGDLS and CDR2 is YYNGEE. Here the CDR3 DNA reads TGTGCCAGCAGCGTCGGGACAGGTCAAGAGACCCAGTACTTC. Protein: CASSVGTGQETQYF.

This clone was recorded once. The J gene is TRBJ2-3, the V gene TRBV18; D is unresolved. Germline CDR1 reads KGHSH; CDR2 reads LQKENI. The CDR3 totals 16 residues. Trimming shortened V by 0 bases and J by 0 bases, and 10 bases separated the two germline ends. CDR3: CASSPPNRASTDTQYF. CDR3 in DNA: TGTGCCAGCTCACCACCGAACAGAGCTAGCACAGATACGCAGTATTTT.

This chain connects TRBV2 to TRBJ1-1, with D uncertain. V gave up 7 bases and J gave up 6 bases, with 12 bases separating them. The CDR3 has 12 residues. Germline V lookup: CDR1 SNHLY, CDR2 FYNNEI. The CDR3 region is CASTVERAEAFF. The CDR3 DNA follows: TGTGCCAGCACCGTCGAGCGGGCTGAAGCTTTCTTT.